Presented here are 3 T cell receptor beta chains from one specimen sequenced in a study of radiotherapy plus CTLA-4 blockade in lung cancer. Method: immunoSEQ multiplex PCR; TCRdb's copy keeps in-frame clones and lacks some. The top ten hold 15% to 20% of the sample, which has some 60,000 clones, roughly 80% seen once. Here the sequenced sample was peripheral blood, taken from a patient treated with radiotherapy plus ipilimumab. The receptors originated from a human donor with non-small cell lung cancer who had a complete response to radiotherapy plus ipilimumab.

J is TRBJ1-2 and V is TRBV30, with D perhaps matching TRBD1 (5 bases). V lost 0 bases to trimming and J lost 5 bases, with 13 bases between them. The CDR3 contains 14 residues. CDR1 is GTSNPN, CDR2 SVGIG, per germline (reference sequence). Written as DNA, the CDR3 is TGTGCCTGGAGTGTATTGGGGACTGAGTATGGCTACACCTTC. Protein sequence: CAWSVLGTEYGYTF.

This sequence joins TRBV7-2 and TRBJ2-7; D possibly corresponds to TRBD2 (7 bases). Trimming left V 4 bases short and J 7 bases short, with 17 bases between. The CDR3 has 14 residues. Germline CDR1 SGHTA, CDR2 FQGNSA. The CDR3, as DNA: TGTGCCAGCAGCTCCGATGGGGGGGCGAGGGAGCAGTACTTC. This codes for CASSSDGGAREQYF.

The chain employs TRBV19 and TRBJ1-3, with TRBD1 matching 8 bases. The CDR3 sequence is 16 residues long. V lost 10 bases, J lost 4 bases, and 15 bases stayed unmatched. The V gene's germline CDR1 is LNHDA and CDR2 SQIVND (reference sequence). DNA of the CDR3: TGTGCCACCAAACCCGAGACAGGGGCGAGGGGAAACACCATATATTTT. Protein sequence: CATKPETGARGNTIYF.